The sequence of this T cell receptor beta chain was determined in a study of cytomegalovirus exposure and HLA in healthy donors (dated by TCRdb to the late 2010s). For the wider study: An earlier analysis of some 550 of the donors reported roughly 300 Gb of sequence data and some 100 million unique TCR beta sequences from 150 million to 200 million T cells. An early release that covered approximately 600 HLA-typed donors contained 300 to 350 gigabases of sequencing data and around 85 million unique TCR sequences. Of the 350 to 400 genotyped donors, roughly 80% fell in the genetic ancestry cluster associated with self-reported Caucasian donors. The aim of the study was to test whether cataloging public T cell receptors could identify signatures of past pathogen exposure. The T cell repertoires of around 730 subjects were profiled by immunosequencing and related to cytomegalovirus serostatus. Along with the approximately 620-subject first cohort, a separate validation cohort of over a hundred different subjects was used. The study combined high-throughput TCR immunosequencing, statistical association of individual TCRs with disease status, and machine learning to predict cytomegalovirus infection status. A later analysis re-analyzed previously published TCR beta repertoires from about 600 donors and added high-resolution HLA genotyping to study TCR occurrence patterns. In the later analysis, no new phenotypic data were used to find candidate immune exposures; instead, reliance was placed on TCR beta sequences and their occurrence across donors. An earlier analysis of some 600 of the donors applied high-throughput TCR beta sequencing to assess whether each TCR beta V gene segment acted as functional or pseudogenic. Donor age, sex, ethnicity and CMV serostatus were collected together with the repertoire data. Genome-wide SNP genotypes for about 65% of the 666 donors were used in a later genetic analysis, which treated that subset as a discovery cohort. Every repertoire in the discovery cohort had been generated on one and the same sequencing platform. Both class I and class II loci were covered by HLA typing, at four-digit resolution. Typing coverage differed by locus: A, B, C, DRB1 and DQB1 were typed in roughly 620-630 donors, DQA1 in 500 to 550, DPA1 in approximately 610, and DPB1 in roughly 470. Because of strong linkage in the cohort, 5 or 6 DR-DQ haplotypes were treated as single units for association and clustering. Among 398 genotyped donors of the cohort, an average of approximately 240,000 unique TCR beta nucleotide sequences were sequenced per donor, around 18% of them non-productive. Broader findings and caveats from the paper: Some IMGT-functional V segments, including TRBV6-2 and TRBV6-3, could not be distinguished by the 87-base-pair reads and were therefore excluded. In an earlier analysis of over 550 of the donors, most TCR beta V segments were observed in productive rearrangements about 87% or about 30% of the time, broadly matching IMGT annotations. Linkage disequilibrium might explain the correlated functional status among segregating V segments, but an unknown experimental factor could not be ruled out. A further reported finding was that TCR beta sequences accurately predicted the HLA-A and HLA-B alleles for most subjects in the first cohort. Only TCR beta chains were sequenced in this cohort, and the absence of alpha or paired-chain data limited detectable features. CMV serostatus was the only immune exposure information available for the cohort. The sequencing pipeline was judged likely to have produced a cluster of highly shared sequence variants as a technical artifact. An association between a missense DCLRE1C variant and V-gene and J-gene trimming of TCR beta chains was found in a later genetic analysis and replicated in an independent cohort. In a later analysis, the rate of TCR association differed among HLA loci, with DRB1 alleles having the most associated TCRs and HLA-C alleles having the fewest. The study gave a list of about 150 TCR beta chains associated with cytomegalovirus. A later genetic analysis reported fewer N-insertions in productive TCRs among donors in an Asian-associated ancestry cluster than the approximately 670-donor mean. Compared with equally common non-associated chains, HLA-associated TCR beta chains in a later analysis were more clonally expanded and had lower generation probabilities. Because HLA typing was missing for some donors at each locus, association tests included only the typed subset. A few of the identified cytomegalovirus-associated TCR beta chains were confirmed in vitro to be specific for cytomegalovirus antigens. The authors suggested that the approach could potentially be generalized to other disease states and immunological phenotypes. The earlier analysis of 587 of the donors excluded approximately 17 rarely observed V segments, including chromosome 9 orphons, because counts were too low. At a false discovery rate of 0.05, a later analysis linked about 17,000 TCR beta sequences to specific HLA alleles. Roughly uniform sequencing depth across donors was assumed in presence/absence analyses, although this assumption may not hold. Most TCR sequences were observed very rarely across donors, whereas some public TCRs were present in many individuals. In a later analysis, most CMV-associated TCR beta chains were found to appear HLA-restricted, with HLA associations seemingly driven largely by CMV exposure. In both the original and validation cohorts, the classifier was reported to diagnose cytomegalovirus status with high specificity and sensitivity. Strong co-occurrence of HLA alleles, especially DR and DQ, made assigning TCR associations to individual alleles difficult. In a later analysis, several top co-occurrence clusters were reported to appear linked to parvovirus B19, influenza, CMV and Epstein-Barr virus.

Libraries were prepared through the immunoSEQ multiplex PCR assay. For the multiplex PCR, a mixture combining 60 forward primers for TCR Vbeta segments and 13 reverse primers for TCR Jbeta segments was used. Amplification of the CDR3 region of rearranged TCR beta genes was performed with a multiplex PCR assay on genomic DNA. The amplified TCR beta libraries were sequenced on the Illumina HiSeq System as 87-base-pair reads. Processing in the source paper ran as follows. A later analysis tallied approximately 87 million unique TCR beta chains across the roughly 610 repertoires, and some 10 million of those chains were shared by two or more donors. Raw reads were error-corrected and collapsed into unique sequences with a nearest-neighbor algorithm that merged closely related sequences to remove PCR and sequencing errors. V, D and J gene segments were assigned by aligning CDR3 sequences to IMGT reference sequences. For a sequence to be retained, a match of at least six nucleotides was required to both a V gene segment and a J gene segment. A rearrangement was called productive if the CDR3 had no stop codons and remained in frame with V and J, and every other rearrangement was called non-productive. Following IMGT convention, CDR3 was defined as the stretch from the second conserved V-encoded cysteine to the conserved J-encoded phenylalanine. The earlier analysis of around 640 of the donors excluded sequences that lacked an unambiguous match to a single V gene segment. In an earlier analysis of 450 to 700 of the donors, V segments were called functional above 56.7% productive rearrangements and were called segregating when the between-donor standard deviation exceeded 5%. A statistical classification framework was built for diagnosing cytomegalovirus status from the catalog of TCR beta chain sequences. A later analysis assigned V and J genes by comparing TCR nucleotide sequences with IMGT/GENE-DB human TR gene sequences. The TCRdist pipeline was used in a later analysis to assign CDR3 sequences and most-parsimonious VDJ recombination scenarios. In a later analysis, each TCR beta chain was defined by its CDR3 amino acid sequence together with its V-gene family, and reads lacking a unique V-gene family were excluded. As a way to deal with suspected cross-contamination and a sequencing artifact, a later analysis dropped 450 to 700 nucleotide sequences that were highly shared and had low generation probability. In a later analysis, a clonal expansion index for each public chain was calculated from normalized within-repertoire ranks of inferred template counts. Generation probabilities in a later analysis came from a VDJ recombination model fitted to out-of-frame rearrangements, and those results were checked against IGoR. A later analysis scored TCR-TCR, TCR-HLA and TCR-CMV co-occurrence with hypergeometric tests, applying a repertoire-size bias correction to TCR pairs. A later analysis estimated false discovery rates by permuting HLA or CMV assignments 20 times. A later analysis grouped co-occurring TCRs with DBSCAN, adding TCRdist sequence similarity when clustering within HLA-allele-positive subsets. For co-occurrence clustering, repertoires with fewer than 30,000 or more than 120,000 public chains were excluded, along with roughly 5 repertoires with anomalous nucleotide sharing. Here the immuneACCESS table is served through TCRdb, limited to in-frame sequences with V and J called. Missing clones are a known gap in these copies; in checked studies unresolved V genes cover under half, and the rest lacks a known reason. The V and J calls and the clone size are those of that table, but D and trimming were determined from the DNA. Present in this sample are fewer than 150,000 clones, around 77% of which were seen just once. Jointly, the top ten make up approximately 4.9% of the sample.

About this clone itself: Its antigen remains undetermined. No base quality values were provided; no much bigger clone lies one nucleotide off.

Counted from cysteine to phenylalanine, this CDR3 has 14 amino acids. CDR3 DNA only is kept here, 42 bases in frame from base 1. The germline V gene yields SGHDT for CDR1 and YYEEEE for CDR2. A distance of 14 bases separates the germline ends of V and J, which lose 3 bases and 5 bases respectively. The cohort was made up of hundreds of healthy bone marrow donors. At the time of sampling, all cohort members were nominally healthy, though unrecorded immune exposures were likely present. The donor tested CMV seronegative, placing the donor among the roughly 350 seronegative members of the cohort. Every donor gave a peripheral blood sample, and the peripheral blood mononuclear cells from that sample were used for TCR beta sequencing. The Qiagen DNeasy Blood Extraction Kit was used to extract genomic DNA from the blood cell samples.

The sequenced material came from PBMCs. This chain joins TRBV5-6 to TRBJ1-1; TRBD1 is perhaps the D gene, given 6 matching bases. The TCR originated in a woman aged 45-65 years in good health and CMV-seronegative. The CDR3 reads as follows: CASSSGGLGTEAFF. The sequence in DNA is TGTGCCAGCAGCTCGGGGGGGCTGGGAACTGAAGCTTTCTTT.